This T cell receptor beta chain was obtained from a study of cytomegalovirus exposure and HLA in healthy donors (dated by TCRdb to 2015 to 2018). Looking at the study overall: The 666 repertoires of the first cohort and the 120 validation repertoires were produced on the same platform, according to a later analysis. The aim of the study was to test whether cataloging public T cell receptors could identify signatures of past pathogen exposure. High-throughput TCR immunosequencing, statistical association of individual TCRs with disease status, and machine learning were combined to predict cytomegalovirus infection status. Besides the first cohort of 550 to 750 subjects, a separate validation cohort made up of some 110 different subjects was used.

The donors belonged to the validation cohort of 120 subjects, which was separate from the roughly 680-subject first cohort. About this clone: Its antigen is not yet known. Base qualities are not at hand, and no much larger clone is one base apart.

CDR1 SGHRS and CDR2 YFSETQ were looked up in the germline V gene. Deletion took 3 bases off V and 4 bases off J, with a span of 11 bases between the germline ends. The CDR3 has 14 amino acids, counting the end cysteine and phenylalanine. Just CDR3 DNA is preserved here, 42 bases in frame from base 1. The library was generated by the immunoSEQ multiplex PCR assay. In the source study's methods: A statistical classification framework was developed to diagnose cytomegalovirus status using the catalog of TCR beta chain sequences. TCRdb provides this immuneACCESS table in a form limited to in-frame rearrangements. Some clones are lacking; in checked studies, under half of them reflect an unresolved V gene, and why the rest are absent is not known. V and J calls plus clone size are reproduced from that table; the DNA served to infer D and trimming. The sample has roughly 200,000 clones on record, approximately 78% of them singletons. The ten most abundant clones make up 1% to 1.5% of the sample.

General findings and caveats noted by the study authors: Cytomegalovirus status was reported to be diagnosed by the classifier with high specificity and sensitivity in both the original and validation cohorts. A later analysis had no HLA typing for the validation cohort, so co-occurrence there was scored across all 110 or so repertoires. In vitro tests confirmed that a few of the cytomegalovirus-associated TCR beta chains recognize cytomegalovirus antigens. In the study, some 160 TCR beta chains were listed as associated with cytomegalovirus. A later analysis found that TCRs clustered in the first cohort also tended to co-occur in the 130 or so validation repertoires, with more than 90% of cluster scores above 0. It was suggested by the authors that the approach could potentially be generalized to other disease states and immunological phenotypes. Across donors, most TCR sequences were observed very rarely, whereas some public TCRs were present in many individuals.

This receptor was identified in a woman aged 25 to 39 in good health and CMV-seronegative. The sample consisted of PBMCs. The chain is encoded by TRBV5-1 joined to TRBJ1-3, and possibly TRBD1, on 6 matching bases. The nucleotide sequence is TGCGCCAGCAGCTCGGGGGGCGACGGAAACACCATATATTTT. Its protein product is CASSSGGDGNTIYF.